This TCR beta chain was sequenced for a study of cytomegalovirus exposure and HLA in healthy donors (dated by TCRdb to 2016 to 2017). Context from the whole study: According to a later analysis, the approximately 120 validation repertoires were produced on the same platform as the 700 or so repertoires of the first cohort. The study was designed to test whether signatures of past pathogen exposure could be identified by cataloging public T cell receptors. In addition to the first cohort of 666 subjects, a separate validation cohort of some 120 different subjects was used. The study combined high-throughput TCR immunosequencing, statistical association of individual TCRs with disease status, and machine learning to predict cytomegalovirus infection status. Study-level results and caveats: The validation cohort had no HLA typing available for a later analysis, so co-occurrence within that cohort was assessed over all 130 or so repertoires. Most TCR sequences were observed very rarely across donors, whereas some public TCRs were present in many individuals. Cytomegalovirus status was reported to be diagnosed by the classifier with high specificity and sensitivity in both the original and validation cohorts. In a later analysis, TCRs clustered in the first cohort were found to also tend to co-occur in the approximately 120 validation repertoires, with about 94% of cluster scores above 0. According to the authors, the approach could potentially be generalized to other disease states and immunological phenotypes. In the study, 150 to 200 TCR beta chains were listed as associated with cytomegalovirus. A few of the identified cytomegalovirus-associated TCR beta chains were confirmed in vitro to be specific for cytomegalovirus antigens.

Donors formed part of the validation cohort, which comprised approximately 130 subjects and was distinct from the first cohort of 666 subjects. Inclusive of the bounding cysteine and phenylalanine, the CDR3 is 13 residues long. CDR3 DNA is the only sequence kept; it has 39 bases, read in frame from the first base. The V end gives up 5 bases and the J end 7 bases, leaving 4 bases in the junction not matched to a gene. The germline V gene sets CDR1 to KGHSH and CDR2 to LQKENI. Receptor amplification or capture employed the immunoSEQ multiplex PCR assay. In the authors' own workflow: A statistical classification framework was built to diagnose cytomegalovirus status from the catalog of TCR beta chain sequences. This immuneACCESS table, as held by TCRdb, lists in-frame sequences with V and J called but not all clones. Of the missing ones, under half trace to an unresolved V gene in checked studies; the others have no known cause. V, J and clone size are taken as reported in that table, and D and trimming were inferred from the DNA itself. The sample table holds about 140,000 clones, of which approximately 85% were seen once. 1.4% to 1.5% of the sample rests with the top ten.

As to this clone: Its antigen target is currently unknown. No base quality information exists; no much larger clone differs at one position.

The rearrangement combines TRBV18 with TRBJ1-2; 10 bases in the middle match TRBD1. The sequence was obtained from a woman in her 30s in good health and CMV-seronegative. Sequenced sample: PBMCs. The CDR3 here reads CASSRQGASGYTF. The sequenced DNA is TGTGCCAGCTCAAGACAGGGGGCGAGTGGCTACACCTTC.